The 14 T cell receptor beta chains below were found in one sample sequenced in a study of blood T cell repertoires in COVID-19. Produced via immunoSEQ multiplex PCR; TCRdb's table is partial and in-frame only. The table lists fewer than 350,000 clones, around 85% of them singletons. Sequenced sample: PBMCs or T cells enriched from blood (not recorded which). The receptors were sampled from a man aged 25 to 40 who had recovered from COVID-19.

The chain couples TRBV7-9 to TRBJ1-1; D gene unclear. The ends were cut back, 2 bases at V and 0 bases at J, with 7 bases in the middle. The length of the CDR3 is 14 residues. CDR1 is SEHNR and CDR2 is FQNEAQ in the germline V gene (reference sequence). The CDR3 sequence is CASSLLAMNTEAFF. The CDR3 DNA follows: TGTGCCAGCAGCTTACTTGCGATGAACACTGAAGCTTTCTTT.

This rearrangement joins TRBV7-2 to TRBJ2-3, with D possibly TRBD2 on 5 matching bases. V lost 2 bases, J lost 2 bases, and 11 bases lay in between. Germline CDR1 and CDR2: SGHTA and FQGNSA. This CDR3 contains 15 residues. CDR3 in DNA: TGTGCCAGCAGCTTATATACGGGGAACACAGATACGCAGTATTTT. Residues: CASSLYTGNTDTQYF.

The J gene is TRBJ1-5, the V gene TRBV4-1; 7 bases line up with TRBD1. The CDR3 consists of 15 residues. Germline trimming cut 4 bases from V and 3 bases from J; bases unmatched to any gene: 6. Germline V gene lookup returns CDR1 MGHRA and CDR2 YSYEKL. The CDR3 region has the DNA TGCGCCAGCAGCCTATCAGGGGGTCCCAATCAGCCCCAGCATTTT. Its protein is CASSLSGGPNQPQHF.

The V and J genes are TRBV2 and TRBJ1-1; D uncertain. V was shortened by 4 bases and J by 1 base, with 10 bases between the two germline ends. CDR3 size: 14 residues. Germline-derived CDR1 and CDR2 are SNHLY and FYNNEI. The CDR3 DNA reads as TGTGCCAGCAGTGGTGTAGGGAGGAACACTGAAGCTTTCTTT. Its translation: CASSGVGRNTEAFF.

V and J are TRBV15 and TRBJ2-1; D might be TRBD2 (6 bases). The ends were cut back, 3 bases at V and 8 bases at J, with 20 bases in the middle. The CDR3 is 16 residues long. CDR1 and CDR2 (germline): LNHNV, YYDKDF (reference sequence). CDR3 amino acids: CATSSWSGSPTDEQFF. Here the CDR3 DNA reads TGTGCCACCAGCAGCTGGAGCGGGTCCCCTACCGATGAGCAGTTCTTC.

This sequence joins TRBV2 and TRBJ2-2, with 7 bases aligning to TRBD2. Germline V gene lookup returns CDR1 SNHLY and CDR2 FYNNEI. The length of the CDR3 is 17 residues. V was pared by 0 bases and J by 2 bases, with 6 bases of the junction left unmatched. DNA for the CDR3: TGTGCCAGCAGTGAAGCGTTGCGGGGGACCAACACCGGGGAGCTGTTTTTT. Protein sequence: CASSEALRGTNTGELFF. The whole variable domain, remainder taken from reference TRBV2 and TRBJ2-2, is EPEVTQTPSHQVTQMGQEVILRCVPISNHLYFYWYRQILGQKVEFLVSFYNNEISEKSEIFDDQFSVERPDGSNFTLKIRSTKLEDSAMYFCASSEALRGTNTGELFFGEGSRLTVL.

Many counts were recorded for this clone. V gene TRBV3-1 (or the pseudogene TRBV3-2) combines with J gene TRBJ2-3; 7 bases match TRBD2. Per the germline V gene, CDR1 is LGHDT and CDR2 is YNNKEL (reference sequence). The CDR3 is 15 residues long. Trimming took 4 bases from V and 3 from J; bases not matched to a gene: 7. CDR3 coding DNA: TGTGCCAGCAGCCTGGGCGGGGGAGAAACAGATACGCAGTATTTT. This encodes CASSLGGGETDTQYF.

The rearrangement links TRBV2 to TRBJ2-3; TRBD2 agrees at 8 bases. Germline trimming cut 7 bases from V and 2 bases from J; bases unmatched to any gene: 11. The CDR3 runs to 16 residues. Germline-derived CDR1 and CDR2 are SNHLY and FYNNEI. The CDR3 DNA reads as TGTGCCAGCACAATTTCCCCGGGGGGGTTCACAGATACGCAGTATTTT. Amino acids: CASTISPGGFTDTQYF.

The rearrangement joins TRBV3-1 (or the pseudogene TRBV3-2) to TRBJ2-1; 7 bases align to TRBD1. This CDR3 spans 16 amino acids. Germline CDR1 LGHDT, CDR2 YNNKEL (reference sequence). After removal of 3 bases from V and 12 bases from J, the junction contained 17 bases not matched to a gene. The CDR3 DNA reads TGTGCCAGCAGCCACTCCAGACAGGGCGGGCTCTCGGGGCAGTTCTTC. Its protein product is CASSHSRQGGLSGQFF.

The V call is TRBV27, the J call TRBJ2-3; D is undetermined. V lost 4 bases to trimming and J lost 1 base, with 6 bases between them. The CDR3 consists of 13 residues. Germline CDR1 reads MNHEY; CDR2 reads SMNVEV (reference sequence). This CDR3 is CASSYKRTDTQYF. The CDR3 DNA follows: TGTGCCAGCAGTTACAAACGCACAGATACGCAGTATTTT.

This clone has just one count. The V and J genes are TRBV11-2 and TRBJ1-4; a weak D match, TRBD1 (6 bases). Germline CDR1 reads SGHAT; CDR2 reads FQNNGV. With 2 bases removed from V and 7 bases from J, the gap between germline ends came to 14 bases. CDR3 size: 15 residues. In DNA form, the CDR3 reads TGTGCCAGCAGCTTATCGACAGGCGGTGGTGAAAAACTGTTTTTT. Its translation: CASSLSTGGGEKLFF.

The J gene is TRBJ2-5, the V gene TRBV7-6; possible D gene TRBD2, 6 bases. The CDR3 has 15 amino acids. Germline CDR1 and CDR2: SGHVS and FNYEAQ. V gave up 2 bases and J gave up 2 bases, with 12 bases separating them. This chain's CDR3 is CASSLRWGEQETQYF. CDR3 in DNA: TGTGCCAGCAGCTTACGGTGGGGGGAACAAGAGACCCAGTACTTC. Variable domain in full (rest from reference TRBV7-6 and TRBJ2-5): GAGVSQSPRYKVTKRGQDVALRCDPISGHVSLYWYRQALGQGPEFLTYFNYEAQQDKSGLPNDRFSAERPEGSISTLTIQRTEQRDSAMYRCASSLRWGEQETQYFGPGTRLLVL.

This clone is a singleton in its sample. The chain uses TRBV6-5 and TRBJ2-4; maybe TRBD2 (6 bases). Germline CDR1 reads MNHEY; CDR2 reads SVGAGI. V was cut by 5 bases and J by 4 bases, with 12 bases left in between. The CDR3 spans 14 residues. DNA of the CDR3: TGTGCCAGCAGTCCTCGGACTAAAAAAAACATTCAGTACTTC. Protein: CASSPRTKKNIQYF.

CDR3 protein: CASRNGDRSQETQYF. DNA for the CDR3: TGTGCCAGCAGGAACGGGGACAGGAGTCAAGAGACCCAGTACTTC. V usage is TRBV6-5 and J usage is TRBJ2-5, with 8 positions matching TRBD1. V was clipped by 6 bases and J by 2 bases; unmatched bases: 8. The CDR3 totals 15 residues. From germline, CDR1 is MNHEY and CDR2 SVGAGI.